The 12 T cell receptor beta chains below all came from one sample that was sequenced in a study of T cell responses to AZD1222 COVID-19 vaccine. The repertoire was sequenced with immunoSEQ multiplex PCR; TCRdb's copy has only in-frame clones and lacks some. The sample consists of some 110,000 clones, around 88% of them appearing once. The sequences come from peripheral blood, collected on day 0 of AZD1222 vaccination. Receptor source: an adult in good health.

The genes are TRBV7-2 and TRBJ2-5; D may be TRBD2 (5 bases). The CDR3 extends over 14 amino acids. Germline V gives CDR1 SGHTA, CDR2 FQGNSA. V lost 5 bases and J 3 bases, leaving 13 bases between the germline ends. The CDR3 spells CASSVSGIKETQYF. The CDR3 DNA is TGTGCCAGCAGCGTCTCCGGGATTAAAGAGACCCAGTACTTC. Looking up the rest from reference TRBV7-2 and TRBJ2-5 gives the full variable domain: GAGVSQSPSNKVTEKGKDVELRCDPISGHTALYWYRQSLGQGLEFLIYFQGNSAPDKSGLPSDRFSAERTGGSVSTLTIQRTQQEDSAVYLCASSVSGIKETQYFGPGTRLLVL.

The chain carries TRBV9 and TRBJ1-1; D might be TRBD1 (5 bases). The CDR3 covers 17 residues. Trimming shortened V by 0 bases and J by 0 bases, and 15 bases separated the two germline ends. Germline CDR1 and CDR2: SGDLS and YYNGEE. CDR3 protein: CASSVEGWGSMNTEAFF. The CDR3 region has the DNA TGTGCCAGCAGCGTAGAGGGATGGGGGTCTATGAACACTGAAGCTTTCTTT.

The gene calls are TRBV9 and TRBJ2-1, with TRBD1 as a possible D gene (6 bases). The CDR3 totals 14 residues. V shed 3 bases and J shed 6 bases, with 13 bases lying between them. Germline assignment: CDR1 SGDLS and CDR2 YYNGEE. This CDR3 reads CASSGMTGVNEQFF. The CDR3 DNA reads as TGTGCCAGCAGCGGGATGACAGGCGTCAATGAGCAGTTCTTC.

V and J are TRBV7-3 and TRBJ1-2; D gene unclear. Germline V gene lookup returns CDR1 SGHTA and CDR2 FQGTGA. The CDR3 sequence is 14 residues long. V was clipped by 5 bases and J by 4 bases, with 14 bases between them. The DNA of the CDR3 is TGTGCCAGCAGCGCCCCCCTATTGGGCTATGGCTACACCTTC. Translating it yields CASSAPLLGYGYTF.

The V call is TRBV28, the J call TRBJ1-1; D not resolved. The ends were cut back, 2 bases at V and 0 bases at J, with 7 bases in the middle. Germline V CDR1 and CDR2: MDHEN, SYDVKM. The CDR3 spans 14 residues. CDR3: CASSLETLNTEAFF. The CDR3 DNA follows: TGTGCCAGCAGTTTAGAGACCCTGAACACTGAAGCTTTCTTT.

This clone was found a few times. Different DNA sequences within this sample yield the same CDR3. The rearrangement joins TRBV7-2 to TRBJ1-5; tentative D call: TRBD1 (5 bases). V lost 1 base to trimming and J lost 0 bases, with 7 bases between them. This CDR3 is built from 15 residues. CDR1 is SGHTA, CDR2 FQGNSA, per germline. The CDR3 nucleotides read TGTGCCAGCAGCTTAGAGGGGTATAGCAATCAGCCCCAGCATTTT. Translating gives CASSLEGYSNQPQHF. Full variable domain (remainder filled in from reference TRBV7-2 and TRBJ1-5): GAGVSQSPSNKVTEKGKDVELRCDPISGHTALYWYRQSLGQGLEFLIYFQGNSAPDKSGLPSDRFSAERTGGSVSTLTIQRTQQEDSAVYLCASSLEGYSNQPQHFGDGTRLSIL.

The CDR3 nucleotides are TGTGCCAGCAGCCCCCTCCCTCCTCGTAATGAAAAACTGTTTTTT. Encoded protein: CASSPLPPRNEKLFF. The chain couples TRBV7-9 to TRBJ1-4; D remains unclear. The CDR3 extends over 15 amino acids. CDR1 is SEHNR, CDR2 FQNEAQ, per germline (reference sequence). The ends were cut back, 5 bases at V and 4 bases at J, with 14 bases in the middle.

This chain uses TRBV6-2 or TRBV6-3 with TRBJ1-1; maybe TRBD1 (5 bases). The length of the CDR3 is 18 residues. Germline V gene lookup returns CDR1 MNHEY and CDR2 SVGEGT. With 2 bases removed from V and 1 base from J, the gap between germline ends came to 20 bases. CDR3 region: CASSYRAGVRGWNTEAFF. The CDR3, as DNA: TGTGCCAGCAGTTACCGCGCGGGCGTAAGGGGTTGGAACACTGAAGCTTTCTTT.

The gene calls are TRBV7-9 and TRBJ2-7, with a weak D call TRBD2 (5 bases). CDR1 and CDR2 (germline): SEHNR, FQNEAQ (reference sequence). V was clipped by 0 bases and J by 4 bases, with 10 bases between them. This CDR3 comprises 14 residues. The CDR3 here is CASSLASGIYEQYF. CDR3 bases: TGTGCCAGCAGCTTAGCTTCGGGGATATACGAGCAGTACTTC.

The rearrangement links TRBV5-1 to TRBJ2-1; D ambiguous. The ends were cut back, 1 base at V and 8 bases at J, with 10 bases in the middle. This CDR3 contains 13 residues. CDR1 and CDR2 (germline): SGHRS, YFSETQ. CDR3 residues: CASSLPAADEQFF. The CDR3, as DNA: TGCGCCAGCAGCTTGCCGGCGGCAGATGAGCAGTTCTTC.

The chain combines TRBV5-1 with TRBJ2-5; TRBD2 is a possible D gene (5 bases). V was pared by 6 bases and J by 5 bases, with 11 bases between. CDR3 length: 12 residues. Germline V lookup: CDR1 SGHRS, CDR2 YFSETQ. CDR3 amino acids: CASNEGLETQYF. The CDR3 DNA reads as TGCGCCAGCAACGAGGGCTTGGAGACCCAGTACTTC.

V gene TRBV7-9 combines with J gene TRBJ1-1, with no clear D. This CDR3 spans 16 amino acids. The V end was cut by 1 base, the J end by 1 base, with 13 bases between. Germline CDR1 and CDR2: SEHNR and FQNEAQ (reference sequence). The DNA of the CDR3 is TGTGCCAGCAGCTTAGGGGGAACTATGTCGAACACTGAAGCTTTCTTT. It is translated as CASSLGGTMSNTEAFF.